This T cell receptor beta chain derives from a study of T cell changes during pregnancy in multiple sclerosis. The CDR3 loop spans 14 amino acids. Looked up from germline, CDR1 is ENHRY and CDR2 is SYGVKD. After removal of 0 bases from V and 10 bases from J, the junction contained 0 bases not matched to a gene. TCRdb keeps only in-frame clones here, not all; method: immunoSEQ multiplex PCR. The table lists roughly 40,000 clones, 75% to 95% of them singletons, with about 0.48% in the top ten. This sample comprised CD4+ T cells from peripheral blood mononuclear cells, obtained in the second trimester of pregnancy. The TCR originated in a female donor in good health, enrolled as a control in a pregnancy study. The chain has TRBV10-3 and TRBJ2-1; 13 bases agree with TRBD2. CDR3 in DNA: TGTGCCATCAGTGAGTCGGGACTAGCGGGAGAGCAGTTCTTC. Residues: CAISESGLAGEQFF.